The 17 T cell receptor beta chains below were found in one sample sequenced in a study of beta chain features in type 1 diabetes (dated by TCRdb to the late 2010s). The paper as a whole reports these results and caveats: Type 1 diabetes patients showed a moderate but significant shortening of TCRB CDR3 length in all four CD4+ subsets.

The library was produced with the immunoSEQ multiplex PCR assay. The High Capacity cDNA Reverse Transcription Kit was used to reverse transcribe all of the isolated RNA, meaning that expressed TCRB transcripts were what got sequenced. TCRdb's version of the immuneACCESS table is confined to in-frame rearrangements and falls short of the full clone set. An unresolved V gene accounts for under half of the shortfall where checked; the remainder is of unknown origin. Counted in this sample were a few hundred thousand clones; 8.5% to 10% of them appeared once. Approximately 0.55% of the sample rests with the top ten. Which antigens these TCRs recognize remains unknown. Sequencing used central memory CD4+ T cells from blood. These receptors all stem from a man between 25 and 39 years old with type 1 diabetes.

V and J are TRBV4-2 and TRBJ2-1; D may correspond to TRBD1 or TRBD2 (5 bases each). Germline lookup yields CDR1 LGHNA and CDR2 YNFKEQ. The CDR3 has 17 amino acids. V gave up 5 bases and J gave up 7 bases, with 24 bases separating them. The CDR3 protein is CASSFSGTWGRENEQFF. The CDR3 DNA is TGTGCCAGCAGCTTTTCCGGAACCTGGGGGAGAGAGAATGAGCAGTTCTTC.

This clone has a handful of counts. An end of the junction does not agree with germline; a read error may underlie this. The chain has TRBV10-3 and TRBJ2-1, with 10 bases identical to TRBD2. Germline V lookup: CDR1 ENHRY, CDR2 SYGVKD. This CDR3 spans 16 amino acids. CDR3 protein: CASSDGLLAGNNEQFF. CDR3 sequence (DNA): TGTGCCAGCAGTGACGGTTTACTAGCGGGGAACAATGAGCAGTTCTTC.

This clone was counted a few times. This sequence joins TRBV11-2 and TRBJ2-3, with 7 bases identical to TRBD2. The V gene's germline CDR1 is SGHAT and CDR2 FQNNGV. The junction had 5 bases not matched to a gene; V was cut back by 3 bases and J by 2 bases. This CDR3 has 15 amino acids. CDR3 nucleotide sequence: TGTGCCAGCAGCTTTCGGGGGAGGGACACAGATACGCAGTATTTT. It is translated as CASSFRGRDTDTQYF.

CDR3 DNA: TGCGCCAGCAGCTTGGCGGACAGCCCTAGCACAGATACGCAGTATTTT. Its protein is CASSLADSPSTDTQYF. The V call is TRBV5-1, the J call TRBJ2-3, with D possibly matching TRBD1 (6 bases). The ends were cut back, 0 bases at V and 0 bases at J, with 11 bases in the middle. The CDR3 consists of 16 residues. Germline values: CDR1 SGHRS, CDR2 YFSETQ.

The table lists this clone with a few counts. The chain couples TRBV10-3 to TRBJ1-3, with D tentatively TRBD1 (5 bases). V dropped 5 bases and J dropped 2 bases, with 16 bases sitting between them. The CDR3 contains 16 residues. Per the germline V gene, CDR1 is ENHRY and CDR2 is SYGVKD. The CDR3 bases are TGTGCCATCAGTAGAGAGGAGGGGCTGGCTGGAAACACCATATATTTT. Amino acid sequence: CAISREEGLAGNTIYF.

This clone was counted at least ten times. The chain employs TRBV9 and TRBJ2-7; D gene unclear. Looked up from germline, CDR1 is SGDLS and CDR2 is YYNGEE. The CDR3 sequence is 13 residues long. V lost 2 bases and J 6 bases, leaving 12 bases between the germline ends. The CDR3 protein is CASSVSPSLEQYF. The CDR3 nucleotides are TGTGCCAGCAGCGTGTCCCCCTCTCTCGAGCAGTACTTC.

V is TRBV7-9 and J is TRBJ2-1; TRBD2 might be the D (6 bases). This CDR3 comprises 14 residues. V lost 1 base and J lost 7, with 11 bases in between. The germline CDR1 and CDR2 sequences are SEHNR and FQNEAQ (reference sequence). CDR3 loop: CASSLDGSTNEQFF. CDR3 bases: TGTGCCAGCAGCTTAGACGGGAGTACAAATGAGCAGTTCTTC.

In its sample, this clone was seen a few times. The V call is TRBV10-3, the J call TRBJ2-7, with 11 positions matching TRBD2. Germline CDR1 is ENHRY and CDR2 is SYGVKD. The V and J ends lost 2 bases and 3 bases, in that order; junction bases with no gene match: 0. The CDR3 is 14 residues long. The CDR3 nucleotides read TGTGCCATCAGTGAGGGGACTAGCGGCTACGAGCAGTACTTC. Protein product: CAISEGTSGYEQYF.

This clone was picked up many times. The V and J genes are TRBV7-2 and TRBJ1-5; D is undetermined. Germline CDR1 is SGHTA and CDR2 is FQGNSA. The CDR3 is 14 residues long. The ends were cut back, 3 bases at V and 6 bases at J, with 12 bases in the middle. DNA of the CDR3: TGTGCCAGCAGCTTCGACTCCTCGGGTCAGCCCCAGCATTTT. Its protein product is CASSFDSSGQPQHF.

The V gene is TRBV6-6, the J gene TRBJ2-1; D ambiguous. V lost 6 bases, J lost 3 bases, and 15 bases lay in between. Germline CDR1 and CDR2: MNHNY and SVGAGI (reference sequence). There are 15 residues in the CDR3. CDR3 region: CASSNSPPLYNEQFF. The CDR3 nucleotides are TGTGCCAGCAGCAATTCTCCCCCCCTCTACAATGAGCAGTTCTTC.

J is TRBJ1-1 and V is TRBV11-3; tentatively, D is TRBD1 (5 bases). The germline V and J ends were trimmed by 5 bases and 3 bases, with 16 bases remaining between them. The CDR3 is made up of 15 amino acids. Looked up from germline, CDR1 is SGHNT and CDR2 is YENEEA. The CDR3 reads CASSPGTAWDTEAFF. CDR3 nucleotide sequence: TGTGCCAGCAGCCCGGGGACCGCCTGGGACACTGAAGCTTTCTTT. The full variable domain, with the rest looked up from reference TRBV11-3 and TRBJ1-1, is EAGVVQSPRYKIIEKKQPVAFWCNPISGHNTLYWYLQNLGQGPELLIRYENEEAVDDSQLPKDRFSAERLKGVDSTLKIQPAELGDSAVYLCASSPGTAWDTEAFFGQGTRLTVV.

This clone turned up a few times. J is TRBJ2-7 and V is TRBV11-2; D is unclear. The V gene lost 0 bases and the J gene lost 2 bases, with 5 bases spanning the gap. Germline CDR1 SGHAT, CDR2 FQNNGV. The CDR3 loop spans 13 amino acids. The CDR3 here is CASSLEVTYEQYF. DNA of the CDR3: TGTGCCAGCAGCTTAGAGGTAACCTACGAGCAGTACTTC.

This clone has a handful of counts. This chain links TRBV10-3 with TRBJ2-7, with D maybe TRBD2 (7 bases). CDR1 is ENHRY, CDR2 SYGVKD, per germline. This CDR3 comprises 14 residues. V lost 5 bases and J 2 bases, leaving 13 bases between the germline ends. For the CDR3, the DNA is TGTGCCATCAGTTCAGGGGAGGGGGCCTACGAGCAGTACTTC. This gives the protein CAISSGEGAYEQYF.

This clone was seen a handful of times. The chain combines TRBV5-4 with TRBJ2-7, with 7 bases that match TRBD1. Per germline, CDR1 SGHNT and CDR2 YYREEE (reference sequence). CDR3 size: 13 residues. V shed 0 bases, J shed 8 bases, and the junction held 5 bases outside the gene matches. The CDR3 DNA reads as TGTGCCAGCAGCTTGGATAACAGGGGTCAGCAGTACTTC. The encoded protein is CASSLDNRGQQYF.

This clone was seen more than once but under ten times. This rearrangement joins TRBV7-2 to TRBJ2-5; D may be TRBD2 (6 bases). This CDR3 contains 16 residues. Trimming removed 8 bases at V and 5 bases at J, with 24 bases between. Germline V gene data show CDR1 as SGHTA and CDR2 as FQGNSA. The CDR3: CASRLGRSGTAETQYF. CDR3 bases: TGTGCCAGCCGATTAGGGAGGAGCGGCACGGCGGAGACCCAGTACTTC.

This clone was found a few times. The CDR3: CASWLAGVLVDNEQFF. The CDR3 DNA reads TGTGCCAGCTGGCTAGCGGGAGTCTTGGTGGACAATGAGCAGTTCTTC. V and J are TRBV2 and TRBJ2-1, with TRBD2 identical over 10 bases. The CDR3 has 16 residues. V dropped 8 bases and J dropped 5; count of bases not matched to a gene: 12. In germline, CDR1 is SNHLY, CDR2 FYNNEI.

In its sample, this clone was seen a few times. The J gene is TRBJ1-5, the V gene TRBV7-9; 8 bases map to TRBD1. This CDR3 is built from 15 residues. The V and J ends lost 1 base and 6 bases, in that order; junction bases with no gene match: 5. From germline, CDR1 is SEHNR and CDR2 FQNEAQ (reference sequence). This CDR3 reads CASSLGGRGLQPQHF. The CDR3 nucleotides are TGTGCCAGCAGCTTAGGGGGCAGGGGGCTTCAGCCCCAGCATTTT.